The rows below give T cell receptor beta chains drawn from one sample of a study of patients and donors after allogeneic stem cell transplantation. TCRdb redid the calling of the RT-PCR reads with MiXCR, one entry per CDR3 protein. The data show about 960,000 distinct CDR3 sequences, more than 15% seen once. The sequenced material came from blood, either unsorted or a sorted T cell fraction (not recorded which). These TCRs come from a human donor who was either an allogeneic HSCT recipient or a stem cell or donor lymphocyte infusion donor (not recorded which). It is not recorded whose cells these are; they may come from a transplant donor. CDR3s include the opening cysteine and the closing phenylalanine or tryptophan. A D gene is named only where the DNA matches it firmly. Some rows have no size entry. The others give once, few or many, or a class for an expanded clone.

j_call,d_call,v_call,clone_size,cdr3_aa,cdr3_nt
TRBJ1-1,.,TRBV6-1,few,CASTVQAGNTEAFF,TGTGCCAGCACTGTTCAGGCCGGGAACACTGAAGCTTTCTTT
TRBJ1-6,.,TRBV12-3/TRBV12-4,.,CASSLQGRSYNSPLHF,TGTGCCAGCAGTTTACAGGGCCGCTCCTATAATTCACCCCTCCACTTT
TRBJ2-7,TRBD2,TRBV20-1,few,CSARGGELAQQYF,TGCAGTGCTAGAGGAGGGGAACTAGCGCAGCAGTACTTC
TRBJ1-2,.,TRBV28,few,CASSSTAYGYTF,TGTGCCAGCAGTTCCACCGCGTATGGCTACACCTTC
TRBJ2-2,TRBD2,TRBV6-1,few,CASSQRGGGRELFF,TGTGCCAGCAGCCAGCGGGGGGGCGGCCGGGAGCTGTTTTTT
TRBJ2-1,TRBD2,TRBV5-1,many,CASSLKGLAGGYNEQFF,TGCGCCAGCAGCTTGAAGGGACTAGCGGGGGGTTACAATGAGCAGTTCTTC
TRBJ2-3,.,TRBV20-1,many,CSARVAGGSSGSADTQYF,TGCAGTGCTAGAGTGGCAGGGGGCAGTAGCGGGAGCGCAGATACGCAGTATTTT
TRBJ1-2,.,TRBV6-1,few,CASSEVGVGYTF,TGTGCCAGCAGTGAAGTCGGGGTTGGCTACACCTTC
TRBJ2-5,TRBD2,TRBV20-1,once,CSATSSGGGETQYF,TGCAGTGCTACCTCTAGCGGGGGTGGGGAGACCCAGTACTTC
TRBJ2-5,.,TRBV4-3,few,CASSQDPGQGETQYF,TGCGCCAGCAGCCAAGATCCCGGGCAGGGAGAGACCCAGTACTTC
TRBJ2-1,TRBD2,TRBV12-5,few,CASGLVLAGYNEQFF,TGTGCTAGTGGTTTGGTACTAGCGGGTTACAATGAGCAGTTCTTC
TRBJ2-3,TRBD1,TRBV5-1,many,CASSLAGTASTDTQYF,TGCGCCAGCAGCTTGGCCGGGACAGCTAGCACAGATACGCAGTATTTT
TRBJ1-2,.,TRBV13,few,CASSLRWGFNGYTF,TGTGCCAGCAGCCTACGGTGGGGATTCAATGGCTACACCTTC
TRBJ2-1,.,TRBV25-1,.,CASSESSKKGNEQFF,TGTGCCAGCAGTGAATCCTCCAAGAAAGGGAATGAGCAGTTCTTC
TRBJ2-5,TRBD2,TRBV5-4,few,CASSLGVAGGQETQYF,TGTGCCAGCAGCTTGGGGGTAGCGGGGGGCCAAGAGACCCAGTACTTC
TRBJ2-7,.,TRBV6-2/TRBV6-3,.,CASSYRGPNQDF,TGTGCCAGCAGTTACCGGGGCCCAAATCAGGACTTC
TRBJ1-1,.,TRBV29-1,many,CSVYRRFNTEAFF,TGCAGCGTTTACAGACGATTTAACACTGAAGCTTTCTTT
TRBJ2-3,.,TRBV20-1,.,CSARLVGVDTQYF,TGCAGTGCTCGGCTAGTGGGCGTCGATACGCAGTATTTT
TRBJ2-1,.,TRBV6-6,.,CASSYSGPGEQFF,TGTGCCAGCAGTTACTCAGGGCCGGGTGAGCAGTTCTTC
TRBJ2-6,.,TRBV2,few,CASKGRGANVLTF,TGTGCCAGCAAGGGACGTGGGGCCAACGTCCTGACTTTC
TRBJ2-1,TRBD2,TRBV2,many,CASSEAGGPGNEQFF,TGTGCCAGCAGTGAGGCGGGGGGGCCGGGGAATGAGCAGTTCTTC
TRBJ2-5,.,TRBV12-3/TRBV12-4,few,CASRLGGETQYF,TGTGCCAGTCGCCTGGGAGGTGAGACCCAGTACTTC
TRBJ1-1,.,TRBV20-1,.,CSATTAMNTEAFF,TGCAGTGCGACGACAGCTATGAACACTGAAGCTTTCTTT
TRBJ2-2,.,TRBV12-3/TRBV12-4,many,CASSRDKATGELFF,TGTGCCAGCAGTAGGGACAAAGCCACCGGGGAGCTGTTTTTT
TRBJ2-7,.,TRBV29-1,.,CSVEMAVGETYEQYF,TGCAGCGTTGAAATGGCGGTTGGCGAAACCTACGAGCAGTACTTC
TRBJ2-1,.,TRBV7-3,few,CASSLKAPTAYNEQFF,TGTGCCAGCAGCTTAAAGGCGCCCACCGCTTACAATGAGCAGTTCTTC
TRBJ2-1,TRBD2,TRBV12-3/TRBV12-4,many,CASSLSGGAPNEQFF,TGTGCCAGCAGTTTAAGCGGGGGGGCTCCCAATGAGCAGTTCTTC
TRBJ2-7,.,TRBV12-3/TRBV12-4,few,CASSPSRVGQYF,TGTGCCAGCAGTCCGTCTAGAGTCGGGCAGTACTTC
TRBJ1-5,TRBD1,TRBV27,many,CASSTGGGGNQPQHF,TGTGCCAGCAGTACAGGGGGGGGGGGCAATCAGCCCCAGCATTTT
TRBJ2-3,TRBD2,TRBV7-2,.,CASSFLRTSGGTDTQYF,TGTGCCAGCAGCTTCCTAAGGACTAGCGGGGGCACAGATACGCAGTATTTT
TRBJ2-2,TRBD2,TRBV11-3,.,CASSFRAGTNTGELFF,TGTGCCAGCAGCTTTAGAGCGGGAACGAACACCGGGGAGCTGTTTTTT
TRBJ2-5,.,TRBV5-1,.,CASSRGLSQETQYF,TGCGCCAGCAGCAGGGGACTGTCGCAAGAGACCCAGTACTTC
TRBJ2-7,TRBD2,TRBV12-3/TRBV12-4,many,CASSPFREGRYEQYF,TGTGCCAGCAGTCCTTTTCGGGAGGGGCGCTACGAGCAGTACTTC
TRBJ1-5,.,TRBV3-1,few,CASSQDNRLQPQHF,TGTGCCAGCAGCCAAGATAACAGATTGCAGCCCCAGCATTTT
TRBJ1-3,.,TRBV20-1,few,CSARHGGERNTIYF,TGCAGTGCTAGACACGGGGGCGAGAGAAACACCATATATTTT
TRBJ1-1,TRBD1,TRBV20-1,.,CSAETGARTEAFF,TGCAGTGCCGAGACAGGGGCGAGAACTGAAGCTTTCTTT
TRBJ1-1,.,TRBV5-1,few,CASSFSAGGGEGEAFF,TGCGCCAGCAGCTTTAGTGCAGGAGGGGGTGAAGGTGAAGCTTTCTTT
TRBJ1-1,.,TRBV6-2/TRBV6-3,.,CASSYARGIGTEAFF,TGTGCCAGCAGTTACGCGAGGGGTATTGGCACTGAAGCTTTCTTT
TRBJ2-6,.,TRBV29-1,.,CSVVVSSGANVLTF,TGCAGCGTTGTAGTTAGCTCTGGGGCCAACGTCCTGACTTTC
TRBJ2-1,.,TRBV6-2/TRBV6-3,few,CASSYSSRTAEQFF,TGTGCCAGCAGTTACTCGTCGAGGACAGCCGAGCAGTTCTTC
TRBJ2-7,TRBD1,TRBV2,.,CASKDRGHFYEQYF,TGTGCCAGTAAAGACAGGGGGCACTTCTACGAGCAGTACTTC
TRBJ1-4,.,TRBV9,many,CASSVSGRGDEKLFF,TGTGCCAGCAGCGTAAGTGGGAGGGGAGATGAAAAACTGTTTTTT
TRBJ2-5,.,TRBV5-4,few,CASSHPRGEETQYF,TGTGCCAGCAGCCACCCTAGGGGGGAAGAGACCCAGTACTTC
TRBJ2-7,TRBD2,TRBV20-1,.,CSAQAGAYPYEQYF,TGCAGTGCCCAAGCGGGGGCGTACCCCTACGAGCAGTACTTC
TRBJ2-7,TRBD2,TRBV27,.,CASWTSGTHEQYF,TGTGCCAGTTGGACTAGCGGGACCCACGAGCAGTACTTC
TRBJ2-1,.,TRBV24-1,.,CATSDTQGRNEQFF,TGTGCCACCAGTGATACACAGGGGAGGAATGAGCAGTTCTTC
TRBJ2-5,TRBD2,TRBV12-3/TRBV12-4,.,CASSLTSGEETQYF,TGTGCCAGCAGCTTGACTAGCGGGGAAGAGACCCAGTACTTC
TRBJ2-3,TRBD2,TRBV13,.,CASSTGLAGGTRTDTQYF,TGTGCCAGCAGCACGGGACTAGCGGGGGGGACTCGCACAGATACGCAGTATTTT
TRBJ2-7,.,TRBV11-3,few,CASSLWGQSSYEQYF,TGTGCCAGCAGCCTGTGGGGTCAGAGCTCCTACGAGCAGTACTTC
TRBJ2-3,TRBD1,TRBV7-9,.,CASSSKGASTDTQYF,TGTGCCAGCAGCTCAAAGGGGGCTAGCACAGATACGCAGTATTTT